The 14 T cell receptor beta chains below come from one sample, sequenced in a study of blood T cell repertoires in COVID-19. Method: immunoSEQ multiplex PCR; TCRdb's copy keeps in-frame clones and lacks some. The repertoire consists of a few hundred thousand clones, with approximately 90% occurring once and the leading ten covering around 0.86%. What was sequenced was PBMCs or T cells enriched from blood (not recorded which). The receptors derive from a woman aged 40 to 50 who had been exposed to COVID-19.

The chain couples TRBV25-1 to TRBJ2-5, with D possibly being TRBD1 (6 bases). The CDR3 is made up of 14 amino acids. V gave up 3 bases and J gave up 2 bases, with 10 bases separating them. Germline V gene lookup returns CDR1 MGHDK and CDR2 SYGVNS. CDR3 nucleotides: TGTGCCAGCAGTGATCGGGACATGCAAGAGACCCAGTACTTC. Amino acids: CASSDRDMQETQYF.

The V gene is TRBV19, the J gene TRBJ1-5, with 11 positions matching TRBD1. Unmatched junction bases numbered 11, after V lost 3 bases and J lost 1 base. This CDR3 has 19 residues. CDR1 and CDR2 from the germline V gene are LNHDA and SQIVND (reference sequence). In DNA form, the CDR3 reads TGTGCCAGTAGTATCCCCGCGGGACAGGGGGTTAGCAGCAATCAGCCCCAGCATTTT. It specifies CASSIPAGQGVSSNQPQHF.

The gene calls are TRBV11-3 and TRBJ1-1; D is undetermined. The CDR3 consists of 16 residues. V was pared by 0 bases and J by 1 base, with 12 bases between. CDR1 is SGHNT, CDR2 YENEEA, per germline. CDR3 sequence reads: CASSLEGLVGNTEAFF. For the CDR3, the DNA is TGTGCCAGCAGCTTAGAAGGCCTAGTAGGGAACACTGAAGCTTTCTTT.

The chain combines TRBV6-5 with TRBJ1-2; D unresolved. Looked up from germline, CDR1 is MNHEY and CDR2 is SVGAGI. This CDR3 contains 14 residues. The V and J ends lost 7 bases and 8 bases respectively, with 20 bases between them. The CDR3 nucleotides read TGTGCCAGCACCCTGCGCCCGGGTCCCGGGGGCTACACCTTC. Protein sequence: CASTLRPGPGGYTF.

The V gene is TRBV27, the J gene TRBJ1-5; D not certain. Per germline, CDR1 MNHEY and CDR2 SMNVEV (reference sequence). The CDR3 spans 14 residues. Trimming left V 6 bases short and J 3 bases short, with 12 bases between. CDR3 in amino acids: CASSLGRFNQPQHF. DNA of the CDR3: TGTGCCAGCAGCCTCGGCAGGTTCAATCAGCCCCAGCATTTT.

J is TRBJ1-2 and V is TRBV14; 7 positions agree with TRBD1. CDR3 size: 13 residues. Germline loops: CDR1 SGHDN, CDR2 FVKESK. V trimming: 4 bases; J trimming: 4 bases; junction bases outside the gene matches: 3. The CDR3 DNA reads TGTGCCAGCAGCCCGGGACAGAGCTATGGCTACACCTTC. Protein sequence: CASSPGQSYGYTF.

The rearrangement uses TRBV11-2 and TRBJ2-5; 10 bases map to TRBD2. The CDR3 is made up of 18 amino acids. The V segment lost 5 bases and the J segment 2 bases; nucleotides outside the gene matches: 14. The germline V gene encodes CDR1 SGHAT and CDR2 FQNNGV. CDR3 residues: CASSLGVGSGGPQETQYF. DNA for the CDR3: TGTGCCAGCAGCCTGGGGGTTGGTAGCGGGGGGCCTCAAGAGACCCAGTACTTC.

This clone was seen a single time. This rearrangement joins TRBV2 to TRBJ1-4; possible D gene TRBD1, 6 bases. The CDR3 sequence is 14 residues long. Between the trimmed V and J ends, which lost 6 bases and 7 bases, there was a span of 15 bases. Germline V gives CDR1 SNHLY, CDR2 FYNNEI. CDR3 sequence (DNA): TGTGCCAGCAGGATACAGGGTATTGGTGAAAAACTGTTTTTT. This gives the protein CASRIQGIGEKLFF.

CDR3 sequence reads: CASGLPGKYF. The DNA of the CDR3 is TGTGCTAGTGGTTTGCCAGGCAAGTACTTC. The chain has TRBV12-5 and TRBJ2-7, with D uncertain. Trimming took off 2 bases at V and 11 bases at J, with 7 bases between the two ends. Germline CDR1 and CDR2: LGHNT and FRNRAP. The CDR3 sequence is 10 residues long.

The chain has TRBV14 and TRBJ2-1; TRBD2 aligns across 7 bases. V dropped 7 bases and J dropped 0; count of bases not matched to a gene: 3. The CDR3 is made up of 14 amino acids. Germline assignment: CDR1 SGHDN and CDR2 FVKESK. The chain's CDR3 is CASTGGGSYNEQFF. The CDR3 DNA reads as TGTGCCAGCACGGGGGGTGGCTCCTACAATGAGCAGTTCTTC.

Here the CDR3 reads CASSFGDRGYNEQFF. CDR3 nucleotide sequence: TGTGCCAGCAGCTTTGGGGACAGGGGCTACAATGAGCAGTTCTTC. The chain employs TRBV11-3 and TRBJ2-1, with TRBD1 matching 10 bases. From germline, CDR1 is SGHNT and CDR2 YENEEA. J gave up 3 bases and V 3 bases, and 2 bases lay outside the gene matches. The CDR3 has 15 residues. Full variable domain (missing parts from reference TRBV11-3 and TRBJ2-1): EAGVVQSPRYKIIEKKQPVAFWCNPISGHNTLYWYLQNLGQGPELLIRYENEEAVDDSQLPKDRFSAERLKGVDSTLKIQPAELGDSAVYLCASSFGDRGYNEQFFGPGTRLTVL.

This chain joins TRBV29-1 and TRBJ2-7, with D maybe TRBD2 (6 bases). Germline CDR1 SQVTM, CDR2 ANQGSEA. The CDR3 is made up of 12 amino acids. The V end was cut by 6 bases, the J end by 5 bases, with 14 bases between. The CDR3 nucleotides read TGCAGCGTCCCAGGAGGGTATCACGAGCAGTACTTC. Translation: CSVPGGYHEQYF.

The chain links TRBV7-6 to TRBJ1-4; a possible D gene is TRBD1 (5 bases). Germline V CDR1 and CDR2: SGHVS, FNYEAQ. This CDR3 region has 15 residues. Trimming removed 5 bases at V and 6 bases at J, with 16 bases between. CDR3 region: CASSRRGGVYEKLFF. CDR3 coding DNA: TGTGCCAGCAGCCGCCGGGGAGGGGTATATGAAAAACTGTTTTTT.

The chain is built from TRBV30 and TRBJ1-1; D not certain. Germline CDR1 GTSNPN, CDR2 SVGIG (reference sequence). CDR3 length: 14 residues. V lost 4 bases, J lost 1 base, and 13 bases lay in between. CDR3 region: CAWMRGTGNTEAFF. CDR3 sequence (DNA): TGTGCCTGGATGCGGGGAACGGGGAACACTGAAGCTTTCTTT. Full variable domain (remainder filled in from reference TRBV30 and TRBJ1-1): SQTIHQWPATLVQPVGSPLSLECTVEGTSNPNLYWYRQAAGRGLQLLFYSVGIGQISSEVPQNLSASRPQDRQFILSSKKLLLSDSGFYLCAWMRGTGNTEAFFGQGTRLTVV.